The 17 T cell receptor beta chains below all came from one sample that was sequenced in a study of cytomegalovirus exposure and HLA in healthy donors. Both 60 Vbeta primers and 13 Jbeta primers went into the PCR. The protocol was immunoSEQ multiplex PCR, while the TCRdb copy is restricted to in-frame clones and leaves out a portion. The repertoire holds approximately 240,000 clones, with 77% as singletons. Sequencing used PBMCs. The source of these receptors is a woman in her fifties or sixties in good health and CMV-seropositive.

The chain is built from TRBV7-9 and TRBJ1-4; the D is unclear. This CDR3 region has 12 residues. V dropped 5 bases and J dropped 6 bases, with 7 bases sitting between them. CDR1 and CDR2 (germline): SEHNR, FQNEAQ (reference sequence). CDR3 in DNA: TGTGCCAGCAGCCCCACTGATGAAAAACTGTTTTTT. Its protein product is CASSPTDEKLFF.

The rearrangement links TRBV6-5 to TRBJ2-6, with D unclear. Between the trimmed V and J ends, which lost 3 bases and 0 bases, there was a span of 6 bases. The CDR3 is 15 residues long. In germline, CDR1 is MNHEY, CDR2 SVGAGI. CDR3 sequence (DNA): TGTGCCAGCAGTTATTACAGCTCTGGGGCCAACGTCCTGACTTTC. Protein: CASSYYSSGANVLTF.

The rearrangement links TRBV18 to TRBJ1-2, with TRBD1 matching over 7 bases. From germline, CDR1 is KGHSH and CDR2 LQKENI. The ends lost 3 bases at V and 5 bases at J; junction bases unmatched: 6. CDR3 length: 14 amino acids. The CDR3 nucleotides read TGTGCCAGCTCACCGGAAAGGACAGGTTATGGCTACACCTTC. Protein sequence: CASSPERTGYGYTF.

The rearrangement uses TRBV10-3 and TRBJ1-4; D possibly corresponds to TRBD1 (6 bases). Trimming took off 0 bases at V and 7 bases at J, with 15 bases between the two ends. This CDR3 contains 16 residues. Germline V lookup: CDR1 ENHRY, CDR2 SYGVKD. The chain's CDR3 is CAISESRKGGSEKLFF. CDR3 in DNA: TGTGCCATCAGTGAGTCGAGGAAGGGGGGGAGTGAAAAACTGTTTTTT.

The chain has TRBV12-5 and TRBJ2-7; tentatively, D is TRBD2 (6 bases). There are 14 residues in the CDR3. The V and J ends lost 7 bases and 1 base respectively, with 14 bases between them. Germline V gene data show CDR1 as LGHNT and CDR2 as FRNRAP. The CDR3 sequence: CASAAGPPSYEQYF. CDR3 coding DNA: TGTGCTAGTGCTGCGGGACCGCCATCCTACGAGCAGTACTTC.

The sample holds one count of this clone. The chain recombines TRBV6-5 with TRBJ1-6, with 7 nucleotides matching TRBD1. The germline V gene encodes CDR1 MNHEY and CDR2 SVGAGI. The CDR3 sequence is 14 residues long. V was pared by 10 bases and J by 7 bases, with 10 bases of the junction left unmatched. For the CDR3, the DNA is TGTGCCACCAGGGGGAACAGGGTCAATTCACCCCTCCACTTT. Its protein product is CATRGNRVNSPLHF.

The chain has TRBV4-3 and TRBJ1-5; D gene unclear. The CDR3 extends over 14 amino acids. The germline V and J ends were trimmed by 1 base and 6 bases, with 10 bases remaining between them. Germline V gene lookup returns CDR1 LGHNA and CDR2 YSLEER. CDR3 protein: CASSQVVRVQPQHF. The DNA of the CDR3 is TGCGCCAGCAGCCAAGTGGTCCGGGTTCAGCCCCAGCATTTT.

The chain couples TRBV28 to TRBJ2-3, with TRBD2 as a possible D gene (6 bases). Germline lookup yields CDR1 MDHEN and CDR2 SYDVKM. V was cut by 5 bases and J by 2 bases, with 20 bases left in between. The CDR3 consists of 17 residues. The DNA of the CDR3 is TGTGCCAGCAGTGGGAGGAGTCACAATACCTACACAGATACGCAGTATTTT. This sequence encodes CASSGRSHNTYTDTQYF. Complete variable domain (other parts from reference TRBV28 and TRBJ2-3): DVKVTQSSRYLVKRTGEKVFLECVQDMDHENMFWYRQDPGLGLRLIYFSYDVKMKEKGDIPEGYSVSREKKERFSLILESASTNQTSMYLCASSGRSHNTYTDTQYFGPGTRLTVL.

This chain connects TRBV6-6 to TRBJ1-5; D call uncertain. Germline V gives CDR1 MNHNY, CDR2 SVGAGI (reference sequence). Trimming took off 7 bases at V and 3 bases at J, with 13 bases between the two ends. The CDR3 consists of 14 residues. The CDR3, as DNA: TGTGCCAGCAAGGTCACACAGTACAATCAGCCCCAGCATTTT. It specifies CASKVTQYNQPQHF.

The gene calls are TRBV7-7 and TRBJ2-2, with 8 nucleotides matching TRBD2. Germline values: CDR1 SSHAT, CDR2 FNYEAQ (reference sequence). After removal of 4 bases from V and 4 bases from J, the junction contained 8 bases not matched to a gene. The length of the CDR3 is 16 residues. In DNA, the CDR3 is TGTGCCAGCAGCTATACGGGAGGGCCGAGCACCGGGGAGCTGTTTTTT. This encodes CASSYTGGPSTGELFF.

J is TRBJ2-7 and V is TRBV12-5, with TRBD2 as a possible D gene (7 bases). Per the germline V gene, CDR1 is LGHNT and CDR2 is FRNRAP. With 4 bases removed from V and 0 bases from J, the gap between germline ends came to 13 bases. CDR3 length equals 15 residues. CDR3 region: CASGSGEGDSYEQYF. The CDR3 DNA is TGTGCTAGTGGTTCGGGGGAGGGGGACTCCTACGAGCAGTACTTC.

For this clone: The sample holds other DNA sequences that translate to the same CDR3. The V gene is TRBV2, the J gene TRBJ2-3; TRBD2 matches 13 bases. The CDR3 length is 14 residues. V gave up 8 bases and J gave up 3 bases; unmatched junction bases: 2. CDR1 SNHLY and CDR2 FYNNEI come from the germline V gene. DNA of the CDR3: TGTGCCAGCGGACTAGCGGGAGTAACAGATACGCAGTATTTT. Protein sequence: CASGLAGVTDTQYF.

CDR3 residues: CASSGQGLGTEAFF. CDR3 sequence (DNA): TGTGCCAGCAGCGGACAGGGTCTGGGCACTGAAGCTTTCTTT. The chain recombines TRBV4-2 with TRBJ1-1; 8 nucleotides align to TRBD1. The trim removed 5 bases at V and 4 bases at J, leaving 6 bases unmatched. The CDR3 runs 14 residues. Germline-derived CDR1 and CDR2 are LGHNA and YNFKEQ.

The J gene is TRBJ2-1, the V gene TRBV7-2; unclear D gene. Germline CDR1 and CDR2: SGHTA and FQGNSA. V lost 3 bases and J lost 5, with 8 bases in between. The CDR3 has 13 amino acids. This CDR3 reads CASSFSENNEQFF. Written as DNA, the CDR3 is TGTGCCAGCAGCTTTTCAGAAAACAATGAGCAGTTCTTC.

This chain uses TRBV27 with TRBJ1-3; D unresolved. V lost 6 bases, J lost 3 bases, and 3 bases lay in between. Germline CDR1 and CDR2: MNHEY and SMNVEV (reference sequence). The CDR3 consists of 11 residues. CDR3 amino acids: CASSSGNTIYF. CDR3 nucleotide sequence: TGTGCCAGCAGCAGTGGAAACACCATATATTTT.

The V call is TRBV28, the J call TRBJ2-7; TRBD1 aligns across 7 bases. The CDR3 consists of 15 residues. J was trimmed by 2 bases and V by 6 bases; bases with no gene match: 10. Germline CDR1 MDHEN, CDR2 SYDVKM. CDR3 DNA sequence: TGTGCCAGCAGCCTTATAAGGGACAGAACCTACGAGCAGTACTTC. Its translation: CASSLIRDRTYEQYF.

This chain links TRBV5-4 with TRBJ2-1; possibly TRBD2 for D (5 bases). The CDR3 is 14 amino acids. Between the trimmed V and J ends, which lost 0 bases and 7 bases, there was a span of 11 bases. The germline V gene encodes CDR1 SGHNT and CDR2 YYREEE (reference sequence). Here the CDR3 reads CASSLGSVRNEQFF. The CDR3 DNA is TGTGCCAGCAGCTTGGGTAGCGTCAGGAATGAGCAGTTCTTC.